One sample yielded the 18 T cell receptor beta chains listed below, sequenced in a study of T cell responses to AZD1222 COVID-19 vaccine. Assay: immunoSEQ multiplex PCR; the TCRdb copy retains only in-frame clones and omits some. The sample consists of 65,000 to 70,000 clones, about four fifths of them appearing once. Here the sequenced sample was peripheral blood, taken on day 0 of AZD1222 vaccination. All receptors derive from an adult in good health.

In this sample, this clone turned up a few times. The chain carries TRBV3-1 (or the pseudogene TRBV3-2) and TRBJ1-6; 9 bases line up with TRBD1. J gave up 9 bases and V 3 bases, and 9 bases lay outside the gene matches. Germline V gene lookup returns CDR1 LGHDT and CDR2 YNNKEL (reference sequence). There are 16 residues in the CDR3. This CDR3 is CASSQGGQGVSSPLHF. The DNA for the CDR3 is TGTGCCAGCAGCCAGGGGGGACAGGGTGTAAGTTCACCCCTCCACTTT.

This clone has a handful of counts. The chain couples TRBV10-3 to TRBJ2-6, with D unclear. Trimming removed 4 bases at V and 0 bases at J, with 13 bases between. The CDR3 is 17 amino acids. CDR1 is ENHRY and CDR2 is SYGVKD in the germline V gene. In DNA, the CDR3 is TGTGCCATCAGTGTATTTTCAGGTGACTCTGGGGCCAACGTCCTGACTTTC. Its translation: CAISVFSGDSGANVLTF.

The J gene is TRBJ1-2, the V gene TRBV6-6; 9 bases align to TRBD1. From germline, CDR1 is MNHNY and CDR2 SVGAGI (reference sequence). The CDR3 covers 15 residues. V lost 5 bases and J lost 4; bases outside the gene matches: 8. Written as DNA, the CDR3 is TGTGCCAGCAGTCTACGGACAGGGGACCCCTATGGCTACACCTTC. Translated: CASSLRTGDPYGYTF.

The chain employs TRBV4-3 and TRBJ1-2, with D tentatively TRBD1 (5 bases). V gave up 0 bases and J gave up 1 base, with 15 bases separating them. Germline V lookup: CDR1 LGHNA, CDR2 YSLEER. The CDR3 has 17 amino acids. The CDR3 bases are TGCGCCAGCAGCCAAGATCACAGGAGTGGTCTTAACTATGGCTACACCTTC. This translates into CASSQDHRSGLNYGYTF.

CDR3 sequence reads: CASKLAGGLETQYF. CDR3 sequence (DNA): TGCGCCAGCAAACTAGCGGGGGGGTTAGAGACCCAGTACTTC. The genes are TRBV5-1 and TRBJ2-5, with 13 positions matching TRBD2. The CDR3 has 14 amino acids. The germline V gene has CDR1 SGHRS and CDR2 YFSETQ. The V segment lost 6 bases and the J segment 4 bases; nucleotides outside the gene matches: 3.

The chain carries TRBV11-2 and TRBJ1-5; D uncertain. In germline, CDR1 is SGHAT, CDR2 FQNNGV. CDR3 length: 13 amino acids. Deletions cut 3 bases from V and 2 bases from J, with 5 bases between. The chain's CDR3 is CASSFRGNQPQHF. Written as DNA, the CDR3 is TGTGCCAGCAGCTTTAGGGGCAATCAGCCCCAGCATTTT.

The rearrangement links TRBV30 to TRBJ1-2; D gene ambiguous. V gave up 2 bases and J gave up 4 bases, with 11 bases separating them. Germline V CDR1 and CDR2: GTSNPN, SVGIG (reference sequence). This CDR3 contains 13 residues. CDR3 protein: CAWSRPPSYGYTF. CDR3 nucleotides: TGTGCCTGGAGTCGGCCCCCTAGCTATGGCTACACCTTC.

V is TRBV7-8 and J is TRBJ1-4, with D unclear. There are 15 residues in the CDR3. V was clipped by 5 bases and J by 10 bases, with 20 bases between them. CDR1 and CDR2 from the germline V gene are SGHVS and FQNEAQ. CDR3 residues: CASSLPRTPGGKLFF. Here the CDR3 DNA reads TGTGCCAGCAGCCTACCCCGGACCCCCGGTGGAAAACTGTTTTTT.

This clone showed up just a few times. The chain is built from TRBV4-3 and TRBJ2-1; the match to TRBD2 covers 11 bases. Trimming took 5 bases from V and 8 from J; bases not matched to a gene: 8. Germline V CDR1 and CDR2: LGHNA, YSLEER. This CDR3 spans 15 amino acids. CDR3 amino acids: CASSKRLAGWYEQFF. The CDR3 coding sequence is TGCGCCAGCAGCAAAAGACTAGCGGGGTGGTATGAGCAGTTCTTC.

CDR3: CASSFSGHYGYTF. The CDR3 bases are TGTGCCAGCAGCTTTTCTGGACACTATGGCTACACCTTC. The chain uses TRBV5-8 and TRBJ1-2; D is unresolved. This CDR3 spans 13 amino acids. Trimming stripped 2 bases from V and 3 bases from J, with 8 bases between. CDR1 and CDR2 (germline): SGHTS, YDEGEE.

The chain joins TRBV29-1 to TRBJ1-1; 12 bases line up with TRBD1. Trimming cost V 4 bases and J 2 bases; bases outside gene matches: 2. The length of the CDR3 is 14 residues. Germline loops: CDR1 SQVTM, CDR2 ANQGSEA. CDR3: CSVAGQGANTEAFF. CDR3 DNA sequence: TGCAGCGTTGCGGGACAGGGGGCTAACACTGAAGCTTTCTTT.

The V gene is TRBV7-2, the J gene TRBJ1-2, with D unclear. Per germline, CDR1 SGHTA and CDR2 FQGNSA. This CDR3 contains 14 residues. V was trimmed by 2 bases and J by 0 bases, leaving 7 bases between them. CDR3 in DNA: TGTGCCAGCAGCTTACAGGAAGCTAACTATGGCTACACCTTC. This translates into CASSLQEANYGYTF.

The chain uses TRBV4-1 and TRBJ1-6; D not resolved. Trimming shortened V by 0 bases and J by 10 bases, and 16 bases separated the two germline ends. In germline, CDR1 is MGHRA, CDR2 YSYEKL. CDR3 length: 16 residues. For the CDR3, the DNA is TGCGCCAGCAGCCAAGAGGGAGTCCGGGGTGGATCACCCCTCCACTTT. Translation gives CASSQEGVRGGSPLHF.

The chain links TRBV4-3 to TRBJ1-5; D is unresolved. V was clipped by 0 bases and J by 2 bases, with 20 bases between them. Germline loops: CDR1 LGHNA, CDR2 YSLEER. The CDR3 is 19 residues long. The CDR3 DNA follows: TGCGCCAGCAGCCAAGATCGGGGTGATCTCTTCGTAGGCAATCAGCCCCAGCATTTT. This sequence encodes CASSQDRGDLFVGNQPQHF.

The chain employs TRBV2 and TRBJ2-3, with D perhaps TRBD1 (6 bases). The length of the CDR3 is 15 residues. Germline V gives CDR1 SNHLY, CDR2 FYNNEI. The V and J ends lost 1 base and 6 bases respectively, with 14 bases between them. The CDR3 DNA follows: TGTGCCAGCAGTGAAGACAGGGCATTAGGTGATACGCAGTATTTT. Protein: CASSEDRALGDTQYF.

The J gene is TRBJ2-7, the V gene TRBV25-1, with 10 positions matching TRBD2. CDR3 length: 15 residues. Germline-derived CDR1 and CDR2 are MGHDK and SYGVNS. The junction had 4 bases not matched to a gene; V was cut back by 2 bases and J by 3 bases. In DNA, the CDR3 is TGTGCCAGCAGTGAAGCGGTAGCGGGGGGCTACGAGCAGTACTTC. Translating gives CASSEAVAGGYEQYF.

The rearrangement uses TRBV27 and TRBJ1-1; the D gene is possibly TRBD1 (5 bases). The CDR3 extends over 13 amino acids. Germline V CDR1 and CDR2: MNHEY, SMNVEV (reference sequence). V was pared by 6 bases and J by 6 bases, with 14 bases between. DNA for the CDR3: TGTGCCAGCAGGCGGGCAGGGAGGGCTGAAGCTTTCTTT. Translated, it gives CASRRAGRAEAFF.

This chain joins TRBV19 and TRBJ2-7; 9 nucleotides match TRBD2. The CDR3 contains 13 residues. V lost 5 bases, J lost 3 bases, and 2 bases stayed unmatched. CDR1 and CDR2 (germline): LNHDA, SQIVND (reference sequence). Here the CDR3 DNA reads TGTGCCAGTAGTTCTAGCGGGGTCTACGAGCAGTACTTC. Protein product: CASSSSGVYEQYF. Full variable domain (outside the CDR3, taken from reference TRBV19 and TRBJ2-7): DGGITQSPKYLFRKEGQNVTLSCEQNLNHDAMYWYRQDPGQGLRLIYYSQIVNDFQKGDIAEGYSVSREKKESFPLTVTSAQKNPTAFYLCASSSSGVYEQYFGPGTRLTVT.